A single sample gave rise to the 30 T cell receptor beta chains below, sequenced in a study of OX40 agonist ivuxolimab in advanced cancers. Libraries were prepared by immunoSEQ multiplex PCR; TCRdb keeps only in-frame clonotypes and omits some of them. The sample records tens of thousands of clones, 81% being singletons. Sequencing used CD4+ or CD8+ T cells sorted from blood, obtained in a trial of the OX40 agonist ivuxolimab. The receptors were sampled from an adult with an advanced solid tumor such as melanoma, head and neck, liver or kidney cancer.

This clone has more than one count but fewer than ten. The chain carries TRBV29-1 and TRBJ1-1; D unclear. Trimming removed 4 bases at V and 1 base at J, with 7 bases between. The germline CDR1 and CDR2 sequences are SQVTM and ANQGSEA. The CDR3 totals 12 residues. DNA of the CDR3: TGCAGCGTTGGGGAGCAGAACACTGAAGCTTTCTTT. It translates to CSVGEQNTEAFF.

The V and J genes are TRBV6-1 and TRBJ1-2; TRBD1 might be the D (5 bases). Germline V gene sequence: CDR1 MNHNS, CDR2 SASEGT. With 2 bases removed from V and 5 bases from J, the gap between germline ends came to 12 bases. The CDR3 sequence is 14 residues long. DNA for the CDR3: TGTGCCAGCAGTGAATTTTTGGGGGTATATGGCTACACCTTC. It encodes CASSEFLGVYGYTF.

The chain is built from TRBV28 and TRBJ1-5, with D possibly TRBD1 on 6 matching bases. V lost 3 bases and J 2 bases, leaving 11 bases between the germline ends. This CDR3 region has 15 residues. Germline CDR1 and CDR2: MDHEN and SYDVKM. The CDR3, as DNA: TGTGCCAGCAGTTTGCAGGGGCTCGGCAATCAGCCCCAGCATTTT. Its translation is CASSLQGLGNQPQHF.

The gene calls are TRBV6-5 and TRBJ1-3; D gene unclear. CDR3 size: 16 residues. Trimming left V 2 bases short and J 10 bases short, with 21 bases between. The germline CDR1 and CDR2 sequences are MNHEY and SVGAGI. This CDR3 is CASSYAGPGLAMTIYF. The CDR3, as DNA: TGTGCCAGCAGTTACGCAGGTCCCGGGCTCGCGATGACCATATATTTT.

The chain carries TRBV5-1 and TRBJ2-1, with D uncertain. Deletions cut 5 bases from V and 0 bases from J, with 12 bases between. The CDR3 covers 15 residues. Germline V gives CDR1 SGHRS, CDR2 YFSETQ. The CDR3 loop reads CASSWVMSSYNEQFF. DNA of the CDR3: TGCGCCAGCAGTTGGGTCATGAGCTCCTACAATGAGCAGTTCTTC.

The V call is TRBV30, the J call TRBJ1-4; perhaps TRBD1 as D (6 bases). V lost 4 bases, J lost 4 bases, and 16 bases lay in between. This CDR3 is 15 amino acids long. The germline V gene encodes CDR1 GTSNPN and CDR2 SVGIG (reference sequence). This CDR3 is CAWTVGAGHNEKLFF. CDR3 nucleotides: TGTGCCTGGACCGTGGGGGCAGGGCATAATGAAAAACTGTTTTTT.

This chain joins TRBV18 and TRBJ2-7, with D unclear. CDR1 is KGHSH and CDR2 is LQKENI in the germline V gene. The ends were cut back, 3 bases at V and 2 bases at J, with 11 bases in the middle. This CDR3 region has 14 residues. CDR3 amino acids: CASSPQEGAYEQYF. Written as DNA, the CDR3 is TGTGCCAGCTCACCGCAGGAAGGAGCCTACGAGCAGTACTTC.

The chain is built from TRBV25-1 and TRBJ1-3; D not resolved. The CDR3 has 12 residues. Trimming removed 5 bases from V and 3 bases from J, with 5 bases in between. Germline V gene sequence: CDR1 MGHDK, CDR2 SYGVNS. The CDR3 loop reads CASSSIGNTIYF. Here the CDR3 DNA reads TGTGCCAGCAGTTCAATTGGAAACACCATATATTTT. Drawing the rest from reference TRBV25-1 and TRBJ1-3, the complete variable domain is EADIYQTPRYLVIGTGKKITLECSQTMGHDKMYWYQQDPGMELHLIHYSYGVNSTEKGDLSSESTVSRIRTEHFPLTLESARPSHTSQYLCASSSIGNTIYFGEGSWLTVV.

The CDR3 loop reads CASQETSGNYEQYF. The CDR3 region has the DNA TGTGCCAGTCAGGAGACTAGCGGTAACTACGAGCAGTACTTC. V usage is TRBV19 and J usage is TRBJ2-7; 9 nucleotides agree with TRBD2. From germline, CDR1 is LNHDA and CDR2 SQIVND (reference sequence). This CDR3 comprises 14 residues. V lost 8 bases and J lost 3; bases outside the gene matches: 8.

CDR3 bases: TGTGCCAGCAGCTTAGGGGGCGGCTATGAAAAACTGTTTTTT. Amino acids: CASSLGGGYEKLFF. The chain couples TRBV7-9 to TRBJ1-4, with a tentative D call TRBD1 (5 bases). The CDR3 runs to 14 residues. CDR1 is SEHNR and CDR2 is FQNEAQ in the germline V gene (reference sequence). Trimming removed 1 base at V and 6 bases at J, with 9 bases between.

V is TRBV9 and J is TRBJ2-2, with D perhaps given as TRBD1 or TRBD2 (5 bases each). Trimming stripped 4 bases from V and 8 bases from J, with 18 bases between. Germline V gene lookup returns CDR1 SGDLS and CDR2 YYNGEE. The length of the CDR3 is 15 residues. Written as DNA, the CDR3 is TGTGCCAGCAGCCCGCAACAGGCTAGCCCGGGGGAGCTGTTTTTT. Its translation is CASSPQQASPGELFF.

This chain joins TRBV19 and TRBJ1-2; 10 nucleotides line up with TRBD1. V dropped 6 bases and J dropped 1; count of bases not matched to a gene: 8. Germline CDR1 is LNHDA and CDR2 is SQIVND (reference sequence). The CDR3 extends over 16 amino acids. The CDR3 region has the DNA TGTGCCAGTAGGGGACAGGGGATAAGTTTTAACTATGGCTACACCTTC. Translation gives CASRGQGISFNYGYTF. Filled out from reference TRBV19 and TRBJ1-2, the complete variable domain reads DGGITQSPKYLFRKEGQNVTLSCEQNLNHDAMYWYRQDPGQGLRLIYYSQIVNDFQKGDIAEGYSVSREKKESFPLTVTSAQKNPTAFYLCASRGQGISFNYGYTFGSGTRLTVV.

The table lists this clone with a few counts. The V gene is TRBV19, the J gene TRBJ1-5, with a weak D call TRBD1 (5 bases). Germline loops: CDR1 LNHDA, CDR2 SQIVND (reference sequence). V was clipped by 2 bases and J by 5 bases, with 10 bases between them. The CDR3 is 14 residues long. CDR3 in amino acids: CASSILQGDQPQHF. DNA for the CDR3: TGTGCCAGTAGTATACTTCAGGGAGATCAGCCCCAGCATTTT.

This clone was found once. The V gene is TRBV5-6, the J gene TRBJ2-1; 9 positions agree with TRBD2. Germline CDR1 SGHDT, CDR2 YYEEEE. With V trimmed by 0 bases and J by 5 bases, 3 bases remained unmatched. This CDR3 is built from 15 residues. CDR3 DNA: TGTGCCAGCAGCTTGGCGGCTAGCGGGAACAATGAGCAGTTCTTC. Translation gives CASSLAASGNNEQFF.

The chain joins TRBV19 to TRBJ2-3, with TRBD2 matching over 7 bases. The CDR3 extends over 14 amino acids. Trimming took 8 bases from V and 6 from J; bases not matched to a gene: 11. Germline lookup yields CDR1 LNHDA and CDR2 SQIVND (reference sequence). The CDR3 bases are TGTGCCAGTGAGAGTCTGGCGGGAGCGGATACGCAGTATTTT. Amino acids: CASESLAGADTQYF. The full variable domain, rest sourced from reference TRBV19 and TRBJ2-3, is DGGITQSPKYLFRKEGQNVTLSCEQNLNHDAMYWYRQDPGQGLRLIYYSQIVNDFQKGDIAEGYSVSREKKESFPLTVTSAQKNPTAFYLCASESLAGADTQYFGPGTRLTVL.

The V gene is TRBV11-3, the J gene TRBJ2-7; D assignment may be TRBD1 or TRBD2 (6 bases each). Germline loops: CDR1 SGHNT, CDR2 YENEEA. Trimming removed 5 bases at V and 1 base at J, with 15 bases between. The CDR3 loop spans 15 amino acids. CDR3 bases: TGTGCCAGCAGCACCCGCGGAGGGGGGTCCTACGAGCAGTACTTC. As protein: CASSTRGGGSYEQYF.

The rearrangement uses TRBV29-1 and TRBJ2-3; D tentatively reads TRBD1 or TRBD2 (5 bases each). Trimming pared 0 bases from V and 6 bases from J, leaving 7 bases between. CDR3 length: 12 amino acids. Germline V gene data show CDR1 as SQVTM and CDR2 as ANQGSEA. The CDR3, as DNA: TGCAGCGTTGAAGATGAGGGGGATACGCAGTATTTT. It encodes CSVEDEGDTQYF.

The chain combines TRBV6-6 with TRBJ1-2; D is unclear. Germline CDR1 and CDR2: MNHNY and SVGAGI (reference sequence). The CDR3 contains 14 residues. V lost 2 bases and J 3 bases, leaving 10 bases between the germline ends. CDR3 amino acids: CASSYQSRDYGYTF. The CDR3, as DNA: TGTGCCAGCAGTTACCAATCAAGGGACTATGGCTACACCTTC.

This clone was found once. CDR3 DNA sequence: TGCGCCAGCAGTGAGTCAATACCCCCAGGCCACGAGCAGTACTTC. This sequence encodes CASSESIPPGHEQYF. The chain employs TRBV10-1 and TRBJ2-7; D is unresolved. The CDR3 consists of 15 residues. CDR1 is WNHNN and CDR2 is SYGVQD in the germline V gene (reference sequence). The germline V and J ends were trimmed by 0 bases and 5 bases, with 14 bases remaining between them.

This chain uses TRBV5-1 with TRBJ2-7; no reliable D call. CDR1 is SGHRS, CDR2 YFSETQ, per germline. Trimming stripped 3 bases from V and 2 bases from J, with 9 bases between. The CDR3 is made up of 13 amino acids. The CDR3 loop reads CASSSGVTYEQYF. CDR3 nucleotide sequence: TGCGCCAGCAGCTCCGGTGTAACCTACGAGCAGTACTTC. The full variable domain, completed using reference TRBV5-1 and TRBJ2-7, is KAGVTQTPRYLIKTRGQQVTLSCSPISGHRSVSWYQQTPGQGLQFLFEYFSETQRNKGNFPGRFSGRQFSNSRSEMNVSTLELGDSALYLCASSSGVTYEQYFGPGTRLTVT.

The CDR3 is CASRRGATDEQYF. The CDR3, as DNA: TGTGCCAGCAGACGAGGAGCCACCGACGAGCAGTACTTC. The rearrangement uses TRBV5-5 and TRBJ2-7; D is unresolved. Per the germline V gene, CDR1 is SGHKS and CDR2 is YYEKEE (reference sequence). Trimming shortened V by 5 bases and J by 5 bases, and 14 bases separated the two germline ends. This CDR3 comprises 13 residues.

The chain uses TRBV18 and TRBJ1-1; D might be TRBD1 (5 bases). V was shortened by 4 bases and J by 1 base, with 19 bases between the two germline ends. The germline V gene encodes CDR1 KGHSH and CDR2 LQKENI. This CDR3 has 17 amino acids. CDR3 protein: CASSLTLRQGANTEAFF. The DNA for the CDR3 is TGTGCCAGCTCACTCACCCTAAGGCAGGGAGCGAACACTGAAGCTTTCTTT.

This chain links TRBV9 with TRBJ1-2; TRBD1 might be the D (5 bases). The germline V and J ends were trimmed by 0 bases and 3 bases, with 12 bases remaining between them. CDR3 length: 15 amino acids. In germline, CDR1 is SGDLS, CDR2 YYNGEE. CDR3 in DNA: TGTGCCAGCAGCGTAGAGGGCAGGGAGGACTATGGCTACACCTTC. Translating it yields CASSVEGREDYGYTF.

The chain couples TRBV5-6 to TRBJ2-5; no clear D gene. The length of the CDR3 is 16 residues. V was shortened by 0 bases and J by 2 bases, with 14 bases between the two germline ends. Germline loops: CDR1 SGHDT, CDR2 YYEEEE. CDR3 in amino acids: CASSLERFGLQETQYF. In DNA form, the CDR3 reads TGTGCCAGCAGCTTGGAAAGATTCGGGCTACAAGAGACCCAGTACTTC.

As for this clone: This CDR3 is also generated by other DNA sequences in the sample. The J gene is TRBJ2-3, the V gene TRBV6-1, with 14 bases matching TRBD2. This CDR3 is 15 amino acids long. Germline CDR1 MNHNS, CDR2 SASEGT. After removal of 4 bases from V and 4 bases from J, the junction contained 1 base not matched to a gene. DNA of the CDR3: TGTGCCAGCAGTGGACTAGCGGGGGGGCCAGATACGCAGTATTTT. Residues: CASSGLAGGPDTQYF.

The chain has TRBV6-6 and TRBJ1-2; weak D call: TRBD1 (6 bases). Per germline, CDR1 MNHNY and CDR2 SVGAGI (reference sequence). The CDR3 covers 13 residues. The V end was cut by 6 bases, the J end by 3 bases, with 11 bases between. The CDR3: CASRHRVDYGYTF. The DNA for the CDR3 is TGTGCCAGCAGGCACAGGGTCGACTATGGCTACACCTTC.

J is TRBJ1-1 and V is TRBV6-1; D gene uncertain. Germline V gene lookup returns CDR1 MNHNS and CDR2 SASEGT. Trimming removed 5 bases at V and 4 bases at J, with 14 bases between. The CDR3 covers 14 residues. The CDR3 here is CASSPLGESTEAFF. The CDR3 region has the DNA TGTGCCAGCAGTCCGCTTGGCGAGAGCACTGAAGCTTTCTTT.

The chain couples TRBV6-4 to TRBJ2-3; 13 bases fit TRBD2. Trimming cost V 6 bases and J 2 bases; bases outside gene matches: 5. Germline-derived CDR1 and CDR2 are MRHNA and SNTAGT. The CDR3 spans 16 residues. The CDR3 region has the DNA TGTGCCAGCAGCGCTACTAGCGGGGGGGCCACAGATACGCAGTATTTT. It codes for CASSATSGGATDTQYF.

The chain joins TRBV6-5 to TRBJ1-3; D is unresolved. Trimming removed 5 bases at V and 0 bases at J, with 8 bases between. Germline CDR1 MNHEY, CDR2 SVGAGI. The CDR3 sequence is 14 residues long. CDR3 nucleotides: TGTGCCAGCAGTCGTAGTATCTCTGGAAACACCATATATTTT. Its protein is CASSRSISGNTIYF.

This clone was seen a few times. This chain links TRBV10-3 with TRBJ1-1; D is undetermined. CDR1 ENHRY and CDR2 SYGVKD come from the germline V gene. The CDR3 length is 14 residues. The ends were cut back, 3 bases at V and 4 bases at J, with 12 bases in the middle. The CDR3 DNA sequence: TGTGCCATCAGTGACCCCCGCAGGTCCACTGAAGCTTTCTTT. This codes for CAISDPRRSTEAFF.